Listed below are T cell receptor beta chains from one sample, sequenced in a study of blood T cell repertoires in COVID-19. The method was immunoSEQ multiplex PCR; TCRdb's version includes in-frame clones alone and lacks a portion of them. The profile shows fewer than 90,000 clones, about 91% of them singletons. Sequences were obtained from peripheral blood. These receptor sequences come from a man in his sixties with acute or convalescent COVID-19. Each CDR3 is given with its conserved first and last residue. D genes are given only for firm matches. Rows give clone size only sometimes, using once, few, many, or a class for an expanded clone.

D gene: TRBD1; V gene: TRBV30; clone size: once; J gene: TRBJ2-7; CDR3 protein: CACNRGPYEQYF; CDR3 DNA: TGTGCCTGCAACAGGGGCCCCTACGAGCAGTACTTC
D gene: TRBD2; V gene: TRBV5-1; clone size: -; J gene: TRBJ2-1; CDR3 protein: CASSSSGRAGNEQFF; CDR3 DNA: TGCGCCAGCAGCTCGAGCGGGAGGGCCGGTAATGAGCAGTTCTTC
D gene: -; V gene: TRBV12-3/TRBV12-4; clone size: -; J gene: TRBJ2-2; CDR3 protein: CASSWGHTGELFF; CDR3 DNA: TGTGCCAGCAGTTGGGGGCATACCGGGGAGCTGTTTTTT
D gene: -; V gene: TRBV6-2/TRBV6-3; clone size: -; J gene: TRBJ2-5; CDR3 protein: CASSYITGRSTETQYF; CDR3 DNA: TGTGCCAGCAGTTACATCACAGGGAGATCGACGGAGACCCAGTACTTC
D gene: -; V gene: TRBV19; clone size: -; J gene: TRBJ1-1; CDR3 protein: CASSVTDMNTEAFF; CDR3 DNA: TGTGCCAGTAGTGTTACAGACATGAACACTGAAGCTTTCTTT
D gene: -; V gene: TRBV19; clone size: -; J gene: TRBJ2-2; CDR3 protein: CASSSSNTGELFF; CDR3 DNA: TGTGCCAGTAGTTCCTCGAACACCGGGGAGCTGTTTTTT
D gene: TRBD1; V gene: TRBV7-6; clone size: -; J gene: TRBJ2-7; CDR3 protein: CASSSRTGSSYEQYF; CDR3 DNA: TGTGCCAGCAGCTCAAGGACAGGAAGCTCCTACGAGCAGTACTTC
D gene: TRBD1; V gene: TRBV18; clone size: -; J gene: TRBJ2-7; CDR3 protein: CASSRTGTGDPEQYF; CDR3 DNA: TGTGCCAGCTCACGGACCGGGACAGGGGATCCCGAGCAGTACTTC
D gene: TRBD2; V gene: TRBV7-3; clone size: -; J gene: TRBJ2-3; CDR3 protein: CASSRAGGSTDTQYF; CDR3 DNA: TGTGCCAGCAGCCGAGCGGGGGGGAGCACAGATACGCAGTATTTT
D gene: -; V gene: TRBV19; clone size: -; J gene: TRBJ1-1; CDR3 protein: CASSMQGGTEAFF; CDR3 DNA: TGTGCCAGTAGTATGCAGGGAGGTACTGAAGCTTTCTTT
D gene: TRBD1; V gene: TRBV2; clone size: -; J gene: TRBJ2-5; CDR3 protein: CASSGRTGETQYF; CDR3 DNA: TGTGCCAGCAGTGGACGGACAGGAGAGACCCAGTACTTC
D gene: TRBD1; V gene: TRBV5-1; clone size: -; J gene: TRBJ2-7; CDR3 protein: CASRTGQGYEQYF; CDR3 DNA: TGCGCCAGCAGAACGGGACAGGGATACGAGCAGTACTTC
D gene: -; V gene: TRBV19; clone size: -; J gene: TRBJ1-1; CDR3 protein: CASTPTTEPTIAFF; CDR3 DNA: TGTGCCAGTACCCCTACGACAGAACCCACGATTGCTTTCTTT
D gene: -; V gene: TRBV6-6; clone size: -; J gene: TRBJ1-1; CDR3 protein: CASSYSADLNTEAFF; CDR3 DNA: TGTGCCAGCAGTTACTCGGCGGACTTGAACACTGAAGCTTTCTTT
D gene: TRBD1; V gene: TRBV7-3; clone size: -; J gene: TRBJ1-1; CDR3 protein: CASSLNTGARAFF; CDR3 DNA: TGTGCCAGCAGCTTGAATACAGGGGCGCGGGCTTTCTTT
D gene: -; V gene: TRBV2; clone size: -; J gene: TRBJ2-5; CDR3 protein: CASSENRPRTQYF; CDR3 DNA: TGTGCCAGCAGTGAAAACAGGCCCCGGACCCAGTACTTC
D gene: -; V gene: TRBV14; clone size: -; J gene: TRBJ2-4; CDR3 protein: CASSQMGRRPNIQYF; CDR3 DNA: TGTGCCAGCAGCCAAATGGGGCGCCGACCAAACATTCAGTACTTC
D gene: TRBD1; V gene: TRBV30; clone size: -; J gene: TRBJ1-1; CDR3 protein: CAWSVGPGGVNTEAFF; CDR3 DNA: TGTGCCTGGAGTGTAGGGCCAGGGGGAGTGAACACTGAAGCTTTCTTT
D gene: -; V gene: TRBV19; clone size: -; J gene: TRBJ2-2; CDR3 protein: CASSTTPLTPTGELFF; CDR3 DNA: TGTGCCAGTAGTACTACCCCCCTGACACCTACCGGGGAGCTGTTTTTT
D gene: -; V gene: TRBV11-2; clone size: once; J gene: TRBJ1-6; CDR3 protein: CASGSRGGNSPLHF; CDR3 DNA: TGTGCCAGCGGGTCCAGGGGTGGTAATTCACCCCTCCACTTT
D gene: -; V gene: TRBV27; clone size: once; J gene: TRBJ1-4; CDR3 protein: CASGANEKLFF; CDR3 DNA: TGTGCCAGCGGGGCAAATGAAAAACTGTTTTTT
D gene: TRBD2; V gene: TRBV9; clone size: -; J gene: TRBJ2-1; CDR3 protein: CASSSEREAYNEQFF; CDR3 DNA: TGTGCCAGCAGCTCGGAGCGGGAAGCCTACAATGAGCAGTTCTTC
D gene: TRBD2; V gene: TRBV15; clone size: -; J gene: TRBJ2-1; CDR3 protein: CATSSQLGLAVGGEQFF; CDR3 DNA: TGTGCCACCAGCTCTCAGCTAGGGCTAGCGGTGGGCGGCGAGCAGTTCTTC
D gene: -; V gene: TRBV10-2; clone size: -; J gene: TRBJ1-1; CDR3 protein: CASRKGGGTEAFF; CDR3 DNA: TGCGCCAGCAGGAAGGGAGGGGGCACTGAAGCTTTCTTT
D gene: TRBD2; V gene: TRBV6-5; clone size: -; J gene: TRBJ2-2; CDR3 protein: CASALGGANTGELFF; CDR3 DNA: TGTGCCAGCGCCCTCGGGGGGGCGAACACCGGGGAGCTGTTTTTT
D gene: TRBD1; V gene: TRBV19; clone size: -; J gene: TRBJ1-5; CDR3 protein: CASSKQGAGSNQPQHF; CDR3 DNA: TGTGCCAGTAGTAAACAGGGGGCGGGCAGCAATCAGCCCCAGCATTTT
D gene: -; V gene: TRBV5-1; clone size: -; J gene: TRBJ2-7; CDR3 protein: CASSSRTLEQYF; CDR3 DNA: TGCGCCAGCAGCTCACGGACACTCGAGCAGTACTTC